This T cell receptor beta chain was obtained from a study of cytomegalovirus exposure and HLA in healthy donors. Sequenced by immunoSEQ multiplex PCR; TCRdb stores in-frame clones only, minus some. The table lists under 200,000 clones, about 90% of them singletons, with roughly 5.8% in the top ten. V dropped 5 bases and J dropped 7 bases, with 14 bases sitting between them. The CDR3 loop spans 13 amino acids. CDR1 and CDR2 (germline): SGHTA, FQGNSA. V and J are TRBV7-2 and TRBJ1-2; no definite D call. This TCR derives from a woman aged 30 to 39 in good health and CMV-seronegative. Sequenced sample: PBMCs. CDR3 sequence (DNA): TGTGCCAGCAGCCCGGGCCCTTTGGGTGGCTACACCTTC. Translating gives CASSPGPLGGYTF.